This entry lists 19 T cell receptor beta chains sequenced from one sample in a study of Ad26.COV2.S vaccination and SARS-CoV-2 variants. Treatment denoted: roughly 20 received Ad26.COV2.S at low or high dose, single or two shots; roughly five received placebo; per-sample allocation not given. Sampling took place 63 days after the first vaccine or placebo injection. Here immunoSEQ multiplex PCR was the method, and the copy in TCRdb shows in-frame clones only, minus some. The repertoire holds fewer than 900,000 clones, more than 80% seen once, with about 1.5% in the top ten. Sequenced material: peripheral blood, taken in a trial of Ad26.COV2.S vaccine versus placebo. Receptor source: a person aged 18 to 59 who received the Ad26.COV2.S COVID-19 vaccine or a placebo.

The chain recombines TRBV6-2 or TRBV6-3 with TRBJ2-2; weak D call: TRBD1 (6 bases). Per the germline V gene, CDR1 is MNHEY and CDR2 is SVGEGT. CDR3 length equals 18 residues. V lost 0 bases and J lost 5, with 19 bases in between. The CDR3 spells CASSYSPKGQRRTGELFF. The DNA of the CDR3 is TGTGCCAGCAGTTACTCGCCAAAGGGACAAAGAAGAACCGGGGAGCTGTTTTTT.

This clone was detected once. V and J are TRBV25-1 and TRBJ2-5; 9 nucleotides align to TRBD2. V was clipped by 4 bases and J by 5 bases; unmatched bases: 5. Germline V lookup: CDR1 MGHDK, CDR2 SYGVNS. The CDR3 sequence is 14 residues long. CDR3 amino acids: CASSGASGAETQYF. The CDR3 nucleotides are TGTGCCAGCAGTGGGGCTAGCGGGGCCGAGACCCAGTACTTC.

The gene calls are TRBV9 and TRBJ2-3; D remains ambiguous. Trimming stripped 1 base from V and 3 bases from J, with 6 bases between. From germline, CDR1 is SGDLS and CDR2 YYNGEE. The CDR3 consists of 13 residues. CDR3 bases: TGTGCCAGCAGCGTATTAGTGACAGATACGCAGTATTTT. Translation: CASSVLVTDTQYF.

Points on this clone: This CDR3 is also generated by other DNA sequences in the sample. The chain combines TRBV18 with TRBJ1-1; TRBD1 is a possible D gene (5 bases). The CDR3 runs 12 residues. Germline V gene data show CDR1 as KGHSH and CDR2 as LQKENI. V lost 3 bases, J lost 5 bases, and 7 bases lay in between. CDR3 region: CASSPGLTEAFF. The CDR3, as DNA: TGTGCCAGCTCACCGGGACTGACTGAAGCTTTCTTT.

V gene TRBV7-9 combines with J gene TRBJ1-3; no reliable D call. V was cut by 6 bases and J by 2 bases, with 5 bases left in between. The germline gives CDR1 SEHNR, CDR2 FQNEAQ (reference sequence). The CDR3 extends over 12 amino acids. In DNA, the CDR3 is TGTGCCAGCAGGGCTACTGGAAACACCATATATTTT. Translation: CASRATGNTIYF. The variable domain in full, completed from reference TRBV7-9 and TRBJ1-3, reads DTGVSQNPRHKITKRGQNVTFRCDPISEHNRLYWYRQTLGQGPEFLTYFQNEAQLEKSRLLSDRFSAERPKGSFSTLEIQRTEQGDSAMYLCASRATGNTIYFGEGSWLTVV.

The chain uses TRBV19 and TRBJ1-3; 10 bases fit TRBD1. V lost 4 bases to trimming and J lost 0 bases; unmatched junction nucleotides: 9. This CDR3 comprises 18 residues. Germline V gene data show CDR1 as LNHDA and CDR2 as SQIVND (reference sequence). The CDR3 is CASSRPGTGAISGNTIYF. CDR3 DNA sequence: TGTGCCAGTAGTAGACCCGGGACAGGGGCTATCTCTGGAAACACCATATATTTT.

Comment on this clone: A read error may account for a junction end that differs from germline. V gene TRBV5-6 combines with J gene TRBJ1-1; D perhaps matches TRBD1 (5 bases). The length of the CDR3 is 11 residues. Germline loops: CDR1 SGHDT, CDR2 YYEEEE. The CDR3 DNA reads TGTGCCAGCAGCTTGGCCAATGGACACGCTTTT. It codes for CASSLANGHAF.

The chain carries TRBV6-2 or TRBV6-3 and TRBJ2-1; no clear D. Per germline, CDR1 MNHEY and CDR2 SVGEGT. This CDR3 has 11 residues. The V end was cut by 6 bases, the J end by 9 bases, with 9 bases between. In nucleotides, the CDR3 is TGTGCCAGCAGCCGTTCTTTTGAGCAGTTCTTC. Its protein is CASSRSFEQFF.

This chain joins TRBV11-2 and TRBJ2-2; TRBD2 aligns across 14 bases. Germline V gene data show CDR1 as SGHAT and CDR2 as FQNNGV. The CDR3 extends over 16 amino acids. Losses at the gene ends were 5 bases for V and 5 bases for J; bases not matched to a gene: 4. CDR3 loop: CASSPGLAGGTGELFF. In DNA form, the CDR3 reads TGTGCCAGCAGCCCCGGACTAGCGGGAGGAACCGGGGAGCTGTTTTTT.

The chain is built from TRBV5-1 and TRBJ2-7; D not certain. Germline V gene lookup returns CDR1 SGHRS and CDR2 YFSETQ. The CDR3 consists of 13 residues. V lost 1 base to trimming and J lost 6 bases, with 11 bases between them. DNA of the CDR3: TGCGCCAGCAGCTTGTTGGGGATGGGCGAGCAGTACTTC. It encodes CASSLLGMGEQYF.

J is TRBJ1-1 and V is TRBV29-1; D is unclear. The CDR3 sequence is 13 residues long. CDR1 and CDR2 (germline): SQVTM, ANQGSEA. V was trimmed by 1 base and J by 3 bases, leaving 9 bases between them. The CDR3 loop reads CSVEVPGHTEAFF. The CDR3 region has the DNA TGCAGCGTTGAAGTGCCGGGTCACACTGAAGCTTTCTTT.

The CDR3 nucleotides read TGTGCCAGCAGCACGGGACAGGGGATAAATGAGCAGTTCTTC. As protein: CASSTGQGINEQFF. The rearrangement uses TRBV9 and TRBJ2-1; 10 bases map to TRBD1. V shed 4 bases and J 7 bases; nucleotides not matched to a gene: 5. The CDR3 is 14 residues long. Germline V CDR1 and CDR2: SGDLS, YYNGEE.

This chain joins TRBV5-1 and TRBJ1-1; possibly TRBD1 for D (6 bases). In germline, CDR1 is SGHRS, CDR2 YFSETQ. Trimming pared 1 base from V and 5 bases from J, leaving 15 bases between. The CDR3 loop spans 15 amino acids. This CDR3 reads CASSLLGGPRTEAFF. CDR3 DNA sequence: TGCGCCAGCAGCTTGCTCGGGGGCCCGCGGACTGAAGCTTTCTTT.

This chain connects TRBV3-1 (or the pseudogene TRBV3-2) to TRBJ1-4; 9 positions match TRBD1. The CDR3 length is 14 residues. From germline, CDR1 is LGHDT and CDR2 YNNKEL (reference sequence). The V gene end was trimmed by 7 bases and the J gene end by 7 bases; junction bases not matched to a gene: 7. CDR3 amino acids: CASKPQGACEKLFF. The CDR3 DNA reads as TGTGCCAGCAAACCACAGGGGGCATGTGAAAAACTGTTTTTT.

The chain recombines TRBV5-1 with TRBJ2-7; D is perhaps TRBD2 (5 bases). The CDR3 covers 14 residues. The germline V gene encodes CDR1 SGHRS and CDR2 YFSETQ. The V gene lost 2 bases and the J gene lost 7 bases, with 16 bases spanning the gap. CDR3 nucleotides: TGCGCCAGCAGCTTAACGGGGTCCTACGTGGAGCAGTACTTC. This translates into CASSLTGSYVEQYF.

This clone was seen a single time. This rearrangement joins TRBV4-1 to TRBJ2-7; 10 nucleotides match TRBD2. Germline V gene lookup returns CDR1 MGHRA and CDR2 YSYEKL. The CDR3 sequence is 14 residues long. With V trimmed by 4 bases and J by 6 bases, 6 bases remained unmatched. CDR3 nucleotides: TGCGCCAGCAGCCCGAGCGGGGGGGCCTCCGAGCAGTACTTC. Protein sequence: CASSPSGGASEQYF.

The rearrangement links TRBV6-5 to TRBJ1-1; D not certain. CDR3 size: 13 residues. Germline V gives CDR1 MNHEY, CDR2 SVGAGI. Trimming took off 7 bases at V and 9 bases at J, with 18 bases between the two ends. CDR3 loop: CASNTGAFGKAFF. CDR3 in DNA: TGTGCCAGCAATACGGGCGCATTCGGGAAAGCTTTCTTT.

This clone was seen a handful of times. The chain employs TRBV19 and TRBJ2-5, with TRBD2 as a possible D gene (5 bases). CDR3 size: 14 residues. From germline, CDR1 is LNHDA and CDR2 SQIVND (reference sequence). V lost 5 bases and J lost 5, with 15 bases in between. CDR3 nucleotide sequence: TGTGCCAGTAGTCCCGACTTCGGCGGGGAGACCCAGTACTTC. This gives the protein CASSPDFGGETQYF.

This clone came up once. The V call is TRBV5-1, the J call TRBJ1-2; 7 nucleotides match TRBD1. Germline loops: CDR1 SGHRS, CDR2 YFSETQ. The CDR3 contains 13 residues. With 4 bases clipped from V and 6 bases from J, the junction kept 6 bases outside the gene matches. This chain's CDR3 is CASSAKGADGYTF. The CDR3 nucleotides read TGCGCCAGCAGCGCGAAGGGGGCGGATGGCTACACCTTC.